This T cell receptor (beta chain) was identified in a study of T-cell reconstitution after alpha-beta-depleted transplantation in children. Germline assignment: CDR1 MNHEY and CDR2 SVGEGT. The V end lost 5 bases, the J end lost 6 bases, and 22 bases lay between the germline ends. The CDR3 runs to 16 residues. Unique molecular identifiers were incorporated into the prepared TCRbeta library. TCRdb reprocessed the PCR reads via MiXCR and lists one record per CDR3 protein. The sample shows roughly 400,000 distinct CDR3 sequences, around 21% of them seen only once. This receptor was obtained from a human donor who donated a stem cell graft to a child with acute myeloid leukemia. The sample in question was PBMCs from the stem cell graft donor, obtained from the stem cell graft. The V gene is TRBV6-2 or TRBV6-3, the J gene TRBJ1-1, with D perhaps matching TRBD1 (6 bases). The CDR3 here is CASSPGGQLVYAEAFF. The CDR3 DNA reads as TGTGCCAGCAGTCCGGGGGGGCAGTTGGTATACGCTGAAGCTTTCTTT.